The present TCR beta chain was sequenced within a study of blood T cells in healthy people across ages (dated by TCRdb to the mid-2010s). For the wider study: In model experiments, template switching captured about one uniquely barcoded TCR beta cDNA molecule for every two T cells. To track age-related changes in TCR beta repertoire diversity, the study relied on deep sequencing normalized with unique cDNA molecular identifiers. Two additional independent replicas of 1 million unique cDNA reads from the same blood draw were analyzed for two donors (one aged 18 to 29 and one aged 80 or older). To avoid experimental bias, donors of different ages were randomly spread across the sequencing lanes. The donors were split into four age groups: young (average around 17 years), middle-aged (over 35), aged (roughly 65) and long-lived (roughly 86).

The library relied on 5' RACE. For sequencing, an Illumina HiSeq 2500 was employed. A second PCR of roughly 6 to 12 cycles was performed with a sample-barcoded 5' primer and a J-beta primer mix. A unique molecular identifier was introduced onto each TCR beta cDNA molecule by a template-switch 5' adaptor carrying 12 random nucleotides. At least 3 million CDR3-containing paired-end reads were obtained from each sample. The Mint cDNA synthesis kit, primed by a TRBC-specific oligonucleotide, was used to synthesize first-strand cDNA from all RNA. Following uracil-DNA glycosylase treatment, all cDNA underwent a first 18-cycle PCR with the universal primers M1SS and BC2_uni_R. The paper's processing steps were these. Normalization of each sample was performed by random selection of 1 million high-quality reads, each carrying a distinct molecular identifier. Reads sharing molecular identifiers were discarded rather than binned into consensus sequences. MiTCR, run with a Q25 quality threshold and the strictest error-elimination algorithm, handled CDR3 identification, clonotype clustering and error correction. A nonparametric unseen species model with Euler transformation was used to estimate a lower bound on total TCR beta diversity. Using fastp trimming at Q25 and MiXCR clonotype assembly, TCRdb reanalyzed the public sequencing data and kept in-frame beta chains. All rows with the same CDR3 protein become a single entry with the most common DNA and genes. The V and J calls shown here were made by TCRdb, not taken from the authors' results. The sample contains 870,000 or so distinct CDR3 sequences, about 30% of them found a single time. 17% of the sample belongs to the ten largest clones.

Donors were 40 or so systemically healthy Caucasian individuals from Russia aged about 6 to 100 years. About 10 milliliters of peripheral blood were drawn from each donor into EDTA-treated Vacutainer tubes. Ficoll-Paque density-gradient centrifugation was used to isolate PBMCs, with at least 6.5 million per sample. Total RNA, at least 6 micrograms per sample, was extracted from PBMCs with Trizol reagent. For every donor, flow cytometry on a PBMC aliquot measured the percentage of naive CD45RAhigh/CD27high T cells. Relative to germline, V is missing 3 bases and J is missing 8 bases, with 6 bases of the junction outside any gene match. The CDR3, cysteine through phenylalanine, is 13 amino acids long. Left in the record is the CDR3 DNA by itself, 39 bases read in frame from the first base. Sequences WNHNN (CDR1) and SYGVQD (CDR2) are obtained from the germline V gene (reference sequence). The study at large found these results: As age increased, observed TCR beta diversity per million T cells dropped in a roughly linear way, and a significant reduction was already evident by age 40. Compared with the aged group, more naive CD4+ T cells, fewer expanded clones and increased TCR diversity were shown by the long-lived group, suggesting age selection. Estimates of total diversity based on one million sequenced T cells were considered lower bounds and underestimates. The CMV infection status of donors was not known, potentially confounding age-related changes in expanded clonotypes. Bulk unsorted PBMC profiling prevented conclusive comparison of naive and antigen-experienced compartments. Observed TCR beta diversity correlated strongly with the percentage of naive T cells measured by flow cytometry.

A note on this clonotype: Its antigen is unknown. Within one base of it there is no much larger clone, and no base qualities were kept.

The receptor comes from a woman older than 75 in good health. The V and J segments used are TRBV10-1 and TRBJ1-2; TRBD1 lines up with 7 middle nucleotides. Sequencing was performed on blood. The DNA is TGCGCCAGCAGTGATAACCTACAGGGGGGCTACACCTTC. This codes for CASSDNLQGGYTF.